Listed below are T cell receptor beta chains from one sample, sequenced in a study of CD8 T cells in Susac syndrome. TCRdb processed the immunoSEQ multiplex PCR reads anew with MiXCR; each CDR3 protein has one entry. The data show around 140,000 distinct CDR3 sequences, with around 94% seen just once and under 0.095% held by the top ten. Source material: CD4+ T cells from PBMCs. The receptor source for this set is a human donor in good health. CDR3s include the opening cysteine and the closing phenylalanine or tryptophan. D genes are given only for firm matches. Only some rows state a clone size, as once, few, many or a class for expanded clones.

d_call	clone_size	j_call	cdr3_length	v_call	cdr3_nt	cdr3_aa
-	-	TRBJ2-1	14	TRBV20-1	TGCAGTGCTAGGCGGGGACAGACATACAATGAGCAGTTCTTC	CSARRGQTYNEQFF
-	-	TRBJ1-1	14	TRBV9	TGTGCCAGCAGCCCACAGGTCGGGGGCACTGAAGCTTTCTTT	CASSPQVGGTEAFF
TRBD1	-	TRBJ2-1	14	TRBV30	TGTGCCTGGGCAACAGGGGGCATGGGGAATGAGCAGTTCTTC	CAWATGGMGNEQFF
-	-	TRBJ2-3	11	TRBV14	TGTGCCAGCAGCCAGACGTATACGCAGTATTTT	CASSQTYTQYF
-	-	TRBJ2-3	13	TRBV5-1	TGCGCCAGCAGCCCTTACGGCACAGATACGCAGTATTTT	CASSPYGTDTQYF
-	-	TRBJ2-3	14	TRBV7-2	TGTGCCAGCAGCTTACCCCCTAGCACAGATACGCAGTATTTT	CASSLPPSTDTQYF
-	-	TRBJ2-1	13	TRBV5-4	TGTGCCAGCAGCTTGTCGCAGCCGGCCCCCCCGTTCTTC	CASSLSQPAPPFF
TRBD1	-	TRBJ2-7	15	TRBV7-9	TGTGCCAGCAGCCTAGGGACAGGGGCATACTACGAGCAGTACTTC	CASSLGTGAYYEQYF
-	-	TRBJ2-5	13	TRBV5-6	TGTGCCAGCAGCTTGGGACAGTGGGAGACCCAGTACTTC	CASSLGQWETQYF
TRBD1	-	TRBJ1-2	15	TRBV2	TGTGCCAGCAGTTCCCCGACAGGGGGCTATCATGGCTACACCTTC	CASSSPTGGYHGYTF
TRBD2	-	TRBJ2-7	14	TRBV5-4	TGTGCCAGCAGCTTGGAACTAGCGGCGGACGAGCAGTACTTC	CASSLELAADEQYF
-	once	TRBJ2-1	16	TRBV24-1	TGTGCCACCAGTGATTCCAGGGGCGGGATCTACAATGAGCAGTTCTTC	CATSDSRGGIYNEQFF
-	few	TRBJ1-1	13	TRBV3-1	TGTGCCAGCAGCTGGGGACAGAACACTGAAGCTTTCTTT	CASSWGQNTEAFF
-	-	TRBJ2-1	13	TRBV18	TGTGCCAGCTCACGGGCCGAAAACAATGAGCAGTTCTTC	CASSRAENNEQFF
-	few	TRBJ2-3	14	TRBV7-2	TGTGCCAGCTCCTTAGGTTGGACCACAGATACGCAGTATTTT	CASSLGWTTDTQYF
TRBD2	-	TRBJ2-2	18	TRBV6-1	TGTGCCAGCAGCGGACTAGCGGGGTCTCGGATCTTCCCGGGGGAGCTGTTTTTT	CASSGLAGSRIFPGELFF
-	once	TRBJ2-7	16	TRBV4-1	TGCGCCAGCAGCCAAGATAGAGGGAAGGCGTCCTACGAGCAGTACTTC	CASSQDRGKASYEQYF
-	-	TRBJ1-1	15	TRBV7-9	TGTGCCAGCAGCTTATTATCCATGACAGACACTGAAGCTTTCTTT	CASSLLSMTDTEAFF
-	-	TRBJ2-3	14	TRBV20-1	TGCAGTGCCGAGGTGCGGGCGTTCACAGATACGCAGTATTTT	CSAEVRAFTDTQYF
-	-	TRBJ1-2	15	TRBV12-3/TRBV12-4	TGTGCCAGCAGTTTGAGGCAGGGTTCCCACTATGGCTACACCTTC	CASSLRQGSHYGYTF
-	once	TRBJ1-5	13	TRBV18	TGTGCCAGCTCAACTGACAGAAATCAGCCCCAGCATTTT	CASSTDRNQPQHF
-	-	TRBJ1-2	13	TRBV3-1	TGTGCCAGCAGCCAAGACAGCTTCTATGGCTACACCTTC	CASSQDSFYGYTF
-	-	TRBJ2-1	12	TRBV29-1	TGCAGCGTTGCAGGGGCCTACAATGAGCAGTTCTTC	CSVAGAYNEQFF
-	once	TRBJ1-2	14	TRBV20-1	TGCAGTGCTAGAGATAGGAGGTCGTACTATGGCTACACCTTC	CSARDRRSYYGYTF
-	-	TRBJ1-5	15	TRBV3-1	TGTGCCAGCAGCCAATACGGAGTTAGCAATCAGCCCCAGCATTTT	CASSQYGVSNQPQHF
-	once	TRBJ1-4	16	TRBV5-6	TGTGCCAGCAGCTCACGTCCGGGGTTCGGTAATGAAAAACTGTTTTTT	CASSSRPGFGNEKLFF
TRBD1	once	TRBJ2-7	14	TRBV12-3/TRBV12-4	TGTGCCAGCAACTTGGGACAGGGCCTTTTCGAGCAGTACTTC	CASNLGQGLFEQYF
-	-	TRBJ2-2	11	TRBV3-1	TGTGCCAGCAGCCAAGTCGGGGAGCTGTTTTTT	CASSQVGELFF
-	once	TRBJ1-1	13	TRBV5-4	TGTGCCAGCAGCCAATGGGGGAGAACTGAAGCTTTCTTT	CASSQWGRTEAFF
-	once	TRBJ2-6	15	TRBV12-3/TRBV12-4	TGTGCCAGCAGAGGGACGGACTCTGGGGCCAACGTCCTGACTTTC	CASRGTDSGANVLTF
TRBD1	-	TRBJ2-1	14	TRBV29-1	TGCAGCGTAAGGGGGTACAGGGGGCTGGATGAGCAGTTCTTC	CSVRGYRGLDEQFF
-	-	TRBJ1-2	13	TRBV14	TGTGCCAGCAGCCCGACAGGCATCTATGGCTACACCTTC	CASSPTGIYGYTF
-	-	TRBJ2-1	13	TRBV7-3	TGTGCCAGCAGCTTTGGAGGGGGCGATGAGCAGTTCTTC	CASSFGGGDEQFF
TRBD2	-	TRBJ2-5	16	TRBV5-1	TGCGCCAGCAGCTTGGGAGGGACTAGCGGAGGAGAGACCCAGTACTTC	CASSLGGTSGGETQYF
-	-	TRBJ2-3	12	TRBV29-1	TGCAGCGTTGTAACAGGCACAGATACGCAGTATTTT	CSVVTGTDTQYF
-	-	TRBJ1-1	12	TRBV10-2	TGCGCCAGCAAATGGGGGGAAACTGAAGCTTTCTTT	CASKWGETEAFF
TRBD2	-	TRBJ2-3	14	TRBV29-1	TGCAGCGTTGATCTAGCGGGACTCACAGATACGCAGTATTTT	CSVDLAGLTDTQYF
TRBD2	-	TRBJ2-1	13	TRBV19	TGTGCCAGTAACTTGGGACTAGAGAATGAGCAGTTCTTC	CASNLGLENEQFF
-	-	TRBJ2-7	13	TRBV11-2	TGTGCCAGCAGCTTAGTAAGAGGGAACGAGCAGTACTTC	CASSLVRGNEQYF
TRBD1	once	TRBJ2-1	12	TRBV20-1	TGCAGTGCTCTGACAGGGTCCAATGAGCAGTTCTTC	CSALTGSNEQFF
-	-	TRBJ1-5	13	TRBV19	TGTGCCAGTAGTGCGGACCGAAATCAGCCCCAGCATTTT	CASSADRNQPQHF